The 5 T cell receptor beta chains below come from one sample, sequenced in a study of shared clonotypes between healthy human individuals. Measured with immunoSEQ multiplex PCR; TCRdb has only the in-frame clones, and not every one. The profile shows 2 million to 3 million clones, around nine tenths of them singletons. Sequenced: naive CD4+ T cells sorted from blood. The subset was: CD45RA+ positively selected. These receptors were taken from a man aged 18 to 29 in good health.

This sequence joins TRBV4-3 and TRBJ2-4; D not certain. The germline V and J ends were trimmed by 0 bases and 6 bases, with 9 bases remaining between them. Germline V gene sequence: CDR1 LGHNA, CDR2 YSLEER. The CDR3 spans 14 residues. CDR3 loop: CASSQERLGNIQYF. The CDR3 DNA reads as TGCGCCAGCAGCCAAGAACGGTTAGGAAACATTCAGTACTTC.

The gene calls are TRBV28 and TRBJ1-1; 8 bases are a match to TRBD1. This CDR3 is 12 amino acids long. Trimming cost V 8 bases and J 11 bases; bases outside gene matches: 10. Germline V CDR1 and CDR2: MDHEN, SYDVKM. CDR3 sequence: CASSGQARRAFF. For the CDR3, the DNA is TGTGCCAGCTCGGGACAGGCCAGACGGGCTTTCTTT. The complete variable domain, with remaining parts taken from reference TRBV28 and TRBJ1-1, reads DVKVTQSSRYLVKRTGEKVFLECVQDMDHENMFWYRQDPGLGLRLIYFSYDVKMKEKGDIPEGYSVSREKKERFSLILESASTNQTSMYLCASSGQARRAFFGQGTRLTVV.

J is TRBJ1-1 and V is TRBV10-3; maybe TRBD1 (6 bases). The germline CDR1 and CDR2 sequences are ENHRY and SYGVKD. The CDR3 spans 13 residues. The V end lost 6 bases, the J end lost 4 bases, and 12 bases lay between the germline ends. CDR3: CAIRTGDPTEAFF. The CDR3 coding sequence is TGTGCCATCAGGACAGGCGACCCCACTGAAGCTTTCTTT.

The rearrangement links TRBV7-2 to TRBJ2-7, with 8 positions matching TRBD1. This CDR3 is 13 amino acids long. Trimming cost V 5 bases and J 6 bases; bases outside gene matches: 6. The germline CDR1 and CDR2 sequences are SGHTA and FQGNSA. The CDR3 DNA is TGTGCCAGCAGCCCATGGCAGGGGGCCGAGCAGTACTTC. This codes for CASSPWQGAEQYF.

The rearrangement links TRBV29-1 to TRBJ1-1; no clear D gene. The CDR3 is made up of 13 amino acids. Germline lookup yields CDR1 SQVTM and CDR2 ANQGSEA. With 7 bases removed from V and 0 bases from J, the gap between germline ends came to 12 bases. CDR3 sequence (DNA): TGCAGCGGTACAGAGGGTCTGAACACTGAAGCTTTCTTT. This gives the protein CSGTEGLNTEAFF. The full variable domain, in which reference TRBV29-1 and TRBJ1-1 provide the parts outside the CDR3, is SAVISQKPSRDICQRGTSLTIQCQVDSQVTMMFWYRQQPGQSLTLIATANQGSEATYESGFVIDKFPISRPNLTFSTLTVSNMSPEDSSIYLCSGTEGLNTEAFFGQGTRLTVV.